The 27 T cell receptor beta chains presented below share a single source sample, sequenced in a study of T cells after yellow fever vaccination. TCRdb itself ran the 5' RACE reads through MiXCR, one entry per CDR3 protein. Here the sample spans 550,000 or so distinct CDR3 sequences, around 21% being singletons. The sequences come from PBMCs, collected 15 days after the yellow fever booster vaccination. The receptors shown here come from a man aged 25 to 40 who received the YFV17D yellow fever vaccine.

This chain connects TRBV14 to TRBJ2-3; the D gene is possibly TRBD1 (5 bases). Germline values: CDR1 SGHDN, CDR2 FVKESK. The CDR3 covers 16 residues. V lost 5 bases to trimming and J lost 0 bases, with 15 bases between them. In DNA, the CDR3 is TGTGCCAGCAGCGTAACAGGAGCGTCTAGCACAGATACGCAGTATTTT. Translating gives CASSVTGASSTDTQYF.

The chain joins TRBV10-3 to TRBJ2-6; 8 bases agree with TRBD2. The CDR3 has 16 amino acids. Germline trimming cut 3 bases from V and 3 bases from J; bases unmatched to any gene: 4. Germline V CDR1 and CDR2: ENHRY, SYGVKD. The chain's CDR3 is CAISDPGGFGANVLTF. Written as DNA, the CDR3 is TGTGCCATCAGTGACCCGGGGGGGTTTGGGGCCAACGTCCTGACTTTC.

This clonotype was counted only a few times. The gene calls are TRBV18 and TRBJ1-1; 8 bases match TRBD1. Germline V gene lookup returns CDR1 KGHSH and CDR2 LQKENI. V gave up 3 bases and J gave up 5 bases; unmatched junction bases: 11. The CDR3 has 16 residues. CDR3 loop: CASSPGQGAFRTEAFF. The CDR3 nucleotides are TGTGCCAGCTCACCGGGCCAGGGGGCGTTCAGGACTGAAGCTTTCTTT.

This clonotype was seen more than once but under ten times. This clone may be a read error of a much larger clone one base away. In nucleotides, the CDR3 is TGTGCCAGCAGTGTGGACACCGGGGAGCTGTTTTTT. Protein sequence: CASSVDTGELFF. The V and J genes are TRBV2 and TRBJ2-2; D unclear. The germline V and J ends were trimmed by 4 bases and 3 bases, with 3 bases remaining between them. This CDR3 is built from 12 residues. The germline V gene encodes CDR1 SNHLY and CDR2 FYNNEI. The full variable domain, its missing parts supplied by reference TRBV2 and TRBJ2-2, is EPEVTQTPSHQVTQMGQEVILRCVPISNHLYFYWYRQILGQKVEFLVSFYNNEISEKSEIFDDQFSVERPDGSNFTLKIRSTKLEDSAMYFCASSVDTGELFFGEGSRLTVL.

This clonotype was recorded a few times. The rearrangement links TRBV28 to TRBJ2-7; D is undetermined. Germline CDR1 is MDHEN and CDR2 is SYDVKM. The V end was cut by 6 bases, the J end by 7 bases, with 13 bases between. This CDR3 has 12 residues. The CDR3 DNA is TGTGCCAGCAGGTCCGGAGTGGGGGAGCAGTACTTC. Translated, it gives CASRSGVGEQYF.

The V call is TRBV20-1, the J call TRBJ2-5, with TRBD1 matching 7 bases. CDR1 DFQATT and CDR2 SNEGSKA come from the germline V gene (reference sequence). Germline trimming cut 2 bases from V and 5 bases from J; bases unmatched to any gene: 11. This CDR3 contains 15 residues. The CDR3 nucleotides are TGCAGTGCTAGACCATCGACAGGGTCTGGGGAGACCCAGTACTTC. Translated: CSARPSTGSGETQYF.

This clonotype has only a few counts. This chain joins TRBV12-3 or TRBV12-4 and TRBJ2-4, with D perhaps matching TRBD1 (6 bases). The CDR3 has 15 amino acids. Trimming pared 4 bases from V and 0 bases from J, leaving 10 bases between. CDR3 sequence: CASSSGQLAKNIQYF. CDR3 coding DNA: TGTGCCAGCAGTTCAGGACAGCTAGCCAAAAACATTCAGTACTTC.

The chain employs TRBV19 and TRBJ2-1; maybe TRBD2 (5 bases). Deletions cut 5 bases from V and 5 bases from J, with 19 bases between. Germline CDR1 is LNHDA and CDR2 is SQIVND (reference sequence). This CDR3 is built from 16 residues. The CDR3 region is CASSPPLVSIHNEQFF. CDR3 nucleotides: TGTGCCAGTAGTCCTCCACTAGTTAGCATCCACAATGAGCAGTTCTTC.

This clonotype was found a few times. This chain uses TRBV6-6 with TRBJ2-5; TRBD1 might be the D (6 bases). Germline loops: CDR1 MNHNY, CDR2 SVGAGI (reference sequence). V was shortened by 6 bases and J by 9 bases, with 11 bases between the two germline ends. The CDR3 covers 11 residues. The CDR3 DNA sequence: TGTGCCAGCAGCCCTCGACAGGCCCAGTACTTC. Its translation: CASSPRQAQYF.

The V call is TRBV6-5, the J call TRBJ2-5; possible D gene TRBD2, 6 bases. Germline V lookup: CDR1 MNHEY, CDR2 SVGAGI. V dropped 6 bases and J dropped 11 bases, with 16 bases sitting between them. The CDR3 spans 12 residues. The CDR3 DNA follows: TGTGCCAGCAGCAAGACCGGGACTCCTCAGTACTTC. It is translated as CASSKTGTPQYF.

The gene calls are TRBV6-2 or TRBV6-3 and TRBJ2-1, with D perhaps TRBD1 or TRBD2 (5 bases each). This CDR3 comprises 15 residues. Germline V CDR1 and CDR2: MNHEY, SVGEGT. Deletions cut 10 bases from V and 0 bases from J, with 16 bases between. This chain's CDR3 is CATTRGLSSYNEQFF. In DNA form, the CDR3 reads TGTGCCACAACGAGGGGCTTGAGCTCCTACAATGAGCAGTTCTTC.

This clonotype came up many times. The chain uses TRBV3-1 and TRBJ2-2; TRBD2 might be the D (6 bases). Germline CDR1 LGHDT, CDR2 YNNKEL (reference sequence). Trimming cost V 8 bases and J 5 bases, with 12 bases left between them. CDR3 length equals 13 residues. CDR3 sequence (DNA): TGTGCCAGCTCTGCGGGGACGACCGGGGAGCTGTTTTTT. Amino acid sequence: CASSAGTTGELFF.

CDR3 protein: CVVYEQYF. CDR3 in DNA: TGTGTCGTATACGAGCAGTACTTC. The V call is TRBV7-6, the J call TRBJ2-7; D is ambiguous. The germline V gene encodes CDR1 SGHVS and CDR2 FNYEAQ. The CDR3 sequence is 8 residues long.

This clonotype has just a few counts. The chain links TRBV6-5 to TRBJ2-2, with 8 bases identical to TRBD2. The CDR3 spans 17 residues. Germline CDR1 and CDR2: MNHEY and SVGAGI. V gave up 0 bases and J gave up 5 bases; unmatched junction bases: 8. CDR3 DNA sequence: TGTGCCAGCAGTTACTCCCCGGGAGGGTTTTCGACCGGGGAGCTGTTTTTT. It is translated as CASSYSPGGFSTGELFF.

This clonotype was detected ten times or more. The chain carries TRBV5-1 and TRBJ2-2; perhaps TRBD2 as D (5 bases). CDR3 length: 14 amino acids. The V end lost 4 bases, the J end lost 5 bases, and 12 bases lay between the germline ends. Germline CDR1 SGHRS, CDR2 YFSETQ. The CDR3 region has the DNA TGCGCCAGCAGCCTAGCCCCGGCGACCGGGGAGCTGTTTTTT. The encoded protein is CASSLAPATGELFF.

This clonotype was detected a few times. The J gene is TRBJ1-4, the V gene TRBV5-1; D is unresolved. Trimming took 4 bases from V and 5 from J, leaving 15 bases between them. The CDR3 totals 15 residues. CDR1 is SGHRS, CDR2 YFSETQ, per germline. CDR3 nucleotide sequence: TGCGCCAGCAGCATGACCGGATTTGAAAATGAAAAACTGTTTTTT. Amino acids: CASSMTGFENEKLFF.

This clonotype was observed a handful of times. The chain links TRBV10-2 to TRBJ1-6; D unresolved. The CDR3 spans 14 residues. Germline V gene sequence: CDR1 WSHSY, CDR2 SAAADI. Deletions cut 3 bases from V and 9 bases from J, with 12 bases between. CDR3 loop: CASSEEGEFSPLHF. DNA for the CDR3: TGCGCCAGCAGTGAAGAGGGAGAGTTTTCACCCCTCCACTTT.

This clonotype has a handful of counts. J is TRBJ2-2 and V is TRBV13; TRBD2 matches at 8 bases. After removal of 4 bases from V and 7 bases from J, the junction contained 11 bases not matched to a gene. In germline, CDR1 is PRHDT, CDR2 FYEKMQ (reference sequence). The CDR3 has 16 residues. The CDR3 loop reads CASSSREAGGGGELFF. The CDR3 bases are TGTGCCAGCAGCTCCCGCGAGGCGGGAGGCGGCGGGGAGCTGTTTTTT.

The genes are TRBV7-2 and TRBJ2-1, with TRBD2 matching 7 bases. The junction had 17 bases not matched to a gene; V was cut back by 0 bases and J by 9 bases. The CDR3 runs to 18 residues. Germline values: CDR1 SGHTA, CDR2 FQGNSA. The CDR3 sequence is CASSLALGGLMNNLEQFF. The CDR3 DNA reads TGTGCCAGCAGCTTAGCGCTGGGAGGGCTAATGAACAATCTTGAGCAGTTCTTC.

The J gene is TRBJ2-5, the V gene TRBV7-2, with D possibly matching TRBD2 (6 bases). Germline V gene data show CDR1 as SGHTA and CDR2 as FQGNSA. This CDR3 is built from 13 residues. Trimming took 6 bases from V and 5 from J, leaving 13 bases between them. This CDR3 is CASSRTIRETQYF. The CDR3 DNA reads TGTGCCAGCAGTAGGACTATCCGGGAGACCCAGTACTTC.

This sequence joins TRBV10-3 and TRBJ2-1, with D unresolved. Trimming took off 5 bases at V and 1 base at J, with 3 bases between the two ends. CDR1 is ENHRY, CDR2 SYGVKD, per germline. The CDR3 consists of 12 residues. CDR3 region: CAISSSYNEQFF. As DNA, the CDR3 is TGTGCCATCAGTTCTTCCTACAATGAGCAGTTCTTC.

The chain combines TRBV29-1 with TRBJ2-3, with D perhaps TRBD1 (6 bases). V was pared by 6 bases and J by 8 bases, with 21 bases between. This CDR3 is 14 amino acids long. Germline values: CDR1 SQVTM, CDR2 ANQGSEA. CDR3 coding DNA: TGCAGCGTAGTGGGCAGGGGAACAATTGGTACGCAGTATTTT. It encodes CSVVGRGTIGTQYF.

This clonotype was recorded many times. The V call is TRBV6-5, the J call TRBJ2-2; no clear D gene. V dropped 2 bases and J dropped 2 bases, with 0 bases sitting between them. The CDR3 loop spans 12 amino acids. Germline V gene sequence: CDR1 MNHEY, CDR2 SVGAGI. CDR3 in amino acids: CASSYNTGELFF. The CDR3 DNA is TGTGCCAGCAGTTACAACACCGGGGAGCTGTTTTTT.

This clonotype was counted a few times. This sequence joins TRBV12-3 or TRBV12-4 and TRBJ1-5; no clear D gene. Trimming left V 0 bases short and J 9 bases short, with 12 bases between. The CDR3 length is 14 residues. The CDR3 nucleotides are TGTGCCAGCAGTTTAGCCTCCGAATCAGCGCCCCAGCATTTT. Protein product: CASSLASESAPQHF.

This chain uses TRBV20-1 with TRBJ2-2, with D perhaps being TRBD1 or TRBD2 (5 bases each). Germline V gene lookup returns CDR1 DFQATT and CDR2 SNEGSKA (reference sequence). This CDR3 contains 12 residues. The germline V and J ends were trimmed by 3 bases and 7 bases, with 9 bases remaining between them. The CDR3 coding sequence is TGCAGTGCTAGGGGGACGTACGGGGAGCTGTTTTTT. The encoded protein is CSARGTYGELFF.

This clonotype came up a few times. The rearrangement uses TRBV5-4 and TRBJ1-1; the D is unclear. The germline V gene encodes CDR1 SGHNT and CDR2 YYREEE (reference sequence). The V and J ends lost 0 bases and 4 bases respectively, with 13 bases between them. The CDR3 is 15 residues long. CDR3 amino acids: CASSLVGRSGTEAFF. CDR3 DNA sequence: TGTGCCAGCAGCTTGGTGGGAAGGTCGGGCACTGAAGCTTTCTTT.

This clonotype was found a few times. The chain carries TRBV7-9 and TRBJ2-1; D is tentatively TRBD1 or TRBD2 (5 bases each). Trimming stripped 1 base from V and 7 bases from J, with 11 bases between. There are 14 residues in the CDR3. Germline CDR1 is SEHNR and CDR2 is FQNEAQ (reference sequence). The CDR3 reads CASSLGGWGNEQFF. The CDR3 DNA is TGTGCCAGCAGCTTAGGGGGATGGGGGAATGAGCAGTTCTTC. Complete variable domain (other parts from reference TRBV7-9 and TRBJ2-1): DTGVSQNPRHKITKRGQNVTFRCDPISEHNRLYWYRQTLGQGPEFLTYFQNEAQLEKSRLLSDRFSAERPKGSFSTLEIQRTEQGDSAMYLCASSLGGWGNEQFFGPGTRLTVL.